This TCR beta chain appears in the sequencing data of a study of naive and memory T cell subsets (dated by TCRdb to about 2017). The study in broad terms: The study applied an open-source, UMI-based TCR alpha and beta sequencing pipeline to sorted naive and memory peripheral blood T cell subsets. RNA was DNase-treated and reverse transcribed with TCR constant-region primers, mostly using SuperScript III. The functional CMV T cell responses agreed completely with IgG serology results.

The library was generated by UMI-ligation and nested PCR. An equimolar mix of two oligonucleotides covering both TRBC1 and TRBC2 was used as the beta constant-region primer. A single-stranded oligonucleotide carrying the SP2 primer and a 12-nucleotide UMI was ligated to the 3' end of the cDNA by T4 RNA ligase 1. The ligated cDNA went through four rounds of PCR with nested alpha and beta constant-region primers together with the SP2 primer. Incubation of the ligation reaction was carried out at 16 degrees C for 20-24 hours. PCR2 was typically run as a SYBR Green qPCR and stopped at a predetermined threshold to prevent over-amplification. All purifications after the first were performed with Agencourt AMPure XP magnetic beads. Library quantification was done by Qubit, followed by a TapeStation check on which the main peak was expected at around 650 bp. Pooled libraries were sequenced on an Illumina MiSeq with v2 2x251 paired-end kits, typically giving roughly 1-2.3 million reads per sample. Each sample was pooled at 4 to 5 nM, and about 5-7.5% PhiX was included to help cluster recognition. The paper's processing steps were these. FASTQ reads processed by Demultiplexor were assigned V and J genes by Decombinator through tag matching that tolerated a single base-pair mismatch. UMIs were used by Collapsinator to correct both sequencing errors and frequency errors arising from PCR heterogeneity. CDR3Translator translated TCRs and extracted CDR3s from the conserved cysteine to the FGXG phenylalanine, flagging non-productive sequences. Gini, Shannon entropy and inverse Simpson indices were computed after subsampling the repertoires to the same number of UMI-defined TCRs. Clonotype abundance distributions were fitted to a power law by maximum likelihood within the linear range. Similar UMI counts, unique TCR numbers and clonal distributions were obtained with the pipeline and with MIGEC on one naive CD8 sample. Repertoires were searched for approximately 7,000 CMV-associated CDR3 sequences compiled from VDJdb and a published dataset. TCRdb handled the public reads itself, with Q25 trimming in fastp and clone calling in MiXCR, and kept productive beta chains. Entries are consolidated by CDR3 protein sequence, retaining the most common genes and DNA. The V and J calls come from TCRdb's annotation, not from the publication. The sample includes roughly 31,000 distinct CDR3 sequences, with around 11% observed a single time. 17% of the sample lies in the top ten.

From the second PCR step onward, the TCR alpha chain libraries and the TCR beta chain libraries were amplified separately. Donor CMV status was determined by IFNgamma production from CD4+ T cells after overnight stimulation of fresh PBMCs with CMV viral lysate. CD4 T cells were positively selected using Miltenyi beads, after which CD8 T cells were positively selected from the CD4-negative fraction. Cells stained for CD3, CD4, CD8, CD45RA, CD27 and a live/dead dye were sorted on a BD Aria II into four subsets by CD45RA and CD27. Effector memory cells were sorted as CD45RA-CD27-, and EMRA cells as CD45RA+CD27-. Blood came from three healthy volunteers, each fractionated into CD4 and CD8 T cells and then into four differentiation subsets. Roughly 120 ml of peripheral blood was collected from each donor, and PBMC were isolated from the blood using Ficoll-Paque PLUS density-gradient centrifugation. Sorted cells were lysed in RLT buffer, after which RNA was extracted using a Qiagen RNeasy kit and stored at -80 degrees C.

Including the terminal cysteine and phenylalanine, the CDR3 comprises 16 residues. Only the CDR3 DNA stays, 48 bases, in frame from base 1. V is cut back by 6 bases and J by 3 bases, with 12 bases in the junction unmatched. The germline V gene (reference sequence) supplies CDR1 MNHNY and CDR2 SVGAGI. This clonotype came up many times. Its antigen remains undetermined. There are no base qualities to consult, and no much larger clone falls within one base. What the study reported, not specific to this receptor: Clonotypes were defined as single alpha or beta chain sequences, not paired alpha/beta receptors. RNA-based TCR counts may be influenced by expression changes linked to T cell activation and differentiation. In both CD4 and CD8 cells, a rise in Gini index and a fall in Shannon and inverse Simpson diversity were observed from naive through CM, EM and EMRA. The abundance of TCRs followed a power law with an exponent that differed between naive and memory subsets yet stayed consistent across the three individuals. The repertoire findings for the naive and memory subsets could not be validated against a ground truth, as none was available. After error correction, over 90% of naive TCR sequences appeared only once, giving much steeper abundance distributions than memory subsets.

This sequence was found in a human donor in good health. The sample was effector memory CD4+ T cells from blood. What this sample's cell subset or site label stands for: effector memory, CD45RA- CD27-. The rearranged chain carries TRBV6-6 and TRBJ2-5, with 8 bases matching TRBD1. The CDR3 here reads CASRPDRTGWKETQYF. The DNA is as follows: TGTGCCAGCAGACCCGACCGGACAGGGTGGAAAGAGACCCAGTACTTC.